This entry lists 24 T cell receptor beta chains sequenced from one sample in a study of spatial heterogeneity in lung cancer. TCRdb recomputed calls from the 5' RACE reads with MiXCR, one row per CDR3 protein. Of roughly 39,000 distinct CDR3 sequences in the sample, almost 7% were seen once. Specified time point: sample taken at primary tumor resection. The sequencing here drew on PBMCs, taken at surgery. The receptors were gathered from a female donor with early-stage non-small cell lung cancer.

This clonotype was counted between two and nine times. V is TRBV30 and J is TRBJ2-4, with a possible D match to TRBD2 (5 bases). CDR3 size: 12 residues. V was clipped by 3 bases and J by 7 bases, with 10 bases between them. From germline, CDR1 is GTSNPN and CDR2 SVGIG (reference sequence). The CDR3 is CAWRRGGNIQYF. Written as DNA, the CDR3 is TGTGCCTGGAGACGTGGAGGCAACATTCAGTACTTC.

This clonotype has a count of ten or more. The genes are TRBV3-1 and TRBJ2-7; maybe TRBD2 (6 bases). Germline V gives CDR1 LGHDT, CDR2 YNNKEL (reference sequence). The CDR3 has 13 amino acids. V lost 0 bases, J lost 6 bases, and 9 bases lay in between. The CDR3 DNA reads TGTGCCAGCAGCCAAGATCTGGGAGGCGAGCAGTACTTC. This translates into CASSQDLGGEQYF.

This clonotype showed up many times. The genes are TRBV24-1 and TRBJ2-7; the D is unclear. Trimming pared 3 bases from V and 0 bases from J, leaving 5 bases between. Germline V lookup: CDR1 KGHDR, CDR2 SFDVKD. The CDR3 has 13 amino acids. As DNA, the CDR3 is TGTGCCACCAGTGATCCCATCTCCTACGAGCAGTACTTC. Residues: CATSDPISYEQYF.

This clonotype came up many times. The genes are TRBV14 and TRBJ2-1; 10 bases match TRBD2. Germline CDR1 is SGHDN and CDR2 is FVKESK. CDR3 size: 16 residues. V lost 4 bases, J lost 5 bases, and 8 bases stayed unmatched. The CDR3, as DNA: TGTGCCAGCAGCCCAGTTAGCGGGGGGCTTCACAATGAGCAGTTCTTC. Translation gives CASSPVSGGLHNEQFF.

This clonotype was observed a few times. The rearrangement links TRBV19 to TRBJ2-5, with 10 bases that match TRBD2. The CDR3 consists of 13 residues. Per the germline V gene, CDR1 is LNHDA and CDR2 is SQIVND (reference sequence). V trimming: 7 bases; J trimming: 4 bases; junction bases outside the gene matches: 3. The CDR3: CASTSGGRETQYF. As DNA, the CDR3 is TGTGCCAGTACTAGCGGGGGCCGAGAGACCCAGTACTTC.

The chain combines TRBV28 with TRBJ1-1; D may be TRBD1 (6 bases). The CDR3 extends over 16 amino acids. V was cut by 7 bases and J by 1 base, with 19 bases left in between. Germline V gene lookup returns CDR1 MDHEN and CDR2 SYDVKM. DNA of the CDR3: TGTGCCAGCACCCGGGGGGGTACAGGGAGGAACACTGAAGCTTTCTTT. Amino acids: CASTRGGTGRNTEAFF.

The table lists this clonotype with many counts. V is TRBV19 and J is TRBJ2-7; the D gene is possibly TRBD1 (6 bases). From germline, CDR1 is LNHDA and CDR2 SQIVND (reference sequence). The CDR3 is 13 amino acids. V was trimmed by 3 bases and J by 7 bases, leaving 13 bases between them. CDR3 DNA sequence: TGTGCCAGTAGTATGGATTTCCAGGGGGAGCAGTACTTC. Its translation: CASSMDFQGEQYF.

The chain employs TRBV7-3 and TRBJ1-1, with D unresolved. Trimming pared 3 bases from V and 5 bases from J, leaving 13 bases between. The CDR3 consists of 14 residues. Germline CDR1 and CDR2: SGHTA and FQGTGA. CDR3 protein: CASSLGALGTEAFF. The CDR3, as DNA: TGTGCCAGCAGCTTGGGTGCCTTGGGAACTGAAGCTTTCTTT.

The chain uses TRBV5-1 and TRBJ2-7; tentative D call: TRBD2 (5 bases). Germline V lookup: CDR1 SGHRS, CDR2 YFSETQ. The length of the CDR3 is 13 residues. V was pared by 7 bases and J by 5 bases, with 16 bases between. CDR3 sequence (DNA): TGCGCCAGCCACGACTCGCCGGGAAACGAGCAGTACTTC. This encodes CASHDSPGNEQYF.

This clonotype was counted between two and nine times. Germline is not matched at one junction end, which may reflect a read error. The rearrangement joins TRBV11-2 to TRBJ1-2, with 7 bases identical to TRBD1. The CDR3 contains 16 residues. The germline CDR1 and CDR2 sequences are SGHAT and FQNNGV. The CDR3 bases are TGTGTCAGCAGCTTAGGGGGCTCCCCCGCTCTCTATGGCTACACCTTC. Its protein is CVSSLGGSPALYGYTF.

This clonotype was seen at least ten times. The V and J genes are TRBV7-2 and TRBJ2-3, with 10 bases lining up with TRBD2. CDR3 size: 15 residues. Trimming took 2 bases from V and 7 from J; bases not matched to a gene: 6. Germline V gene sequence: CDR1 SGHTA, CDR2 FQGNSA. The chain's CDR3 is CASSLRSSGGNTQYF. DNA for the CDR3: TGTGCCAGCAGCTTAAGGTCTAGCGGGGGTAATACGCAGTATTTT.

A few counts support this clonotype. V usage is TRBV20-1 and J usage is TRBJ1-4, with a possible D match to TRBD1 (5 bases). V was cut by 6 bases and J by 4 bases, with 15 bases left in between. The CDR3 covers 14 residues. In germline, CDR1 is DFQATT, CDR2 SNEGSKA (reference sequence). The CDR3, as DNA: TGCAGTGCACCCGTGGGGGGGATTAATGAAAAACTGTTTTTT. This sequence encodes CSAPVGGINEKLFF.

This clonotype occurred many times. The chain carries TRBV5-1 and TRBJ2-7; 11 bases align to TRBD2. The CDR3 has 14 residues. V gave up 4 bases and J gave up 4 bases; unmatched junction bases: 4. CDR1 SGHRS and CDR2 YFSETQ come from the germline V gene. This CDR3 reads CASSHGTSGYEQYF. The CDR3 DNA reads TGCGCCAGCAGCCACGGGACTAGCGGATACGAGCAGTACTTC.

This rearrangement joins TRBV12-3 or TRBV12-4 to TRBJ2-3; D gene uncertain. The CDR3 covers 10 residues. V gave up 1 base and J gave up 8 bases, with 1 base separating them. The CDR3 region is CASSLGTQYF. The CDR3 region has the DNA TGTGCCAGCAGTTTAGGTACGCAGTATTTT.

This clonotype was seen at least ten times. The J gene is TRBJ2-5, the V gene TRBV12-3 or TRBV12-4, with D possibly being TRBD2 (6 bases). Trimming stripped 8 bases from V and 4 bases from J, with 20 bases between. This CDR3 region has 15 residues. The CDR3 DNA reads TGTGCCAGCCTACCGCCTGGCGGGGAGAGAGAGACCCAGTACTTC. Its protein is CASLPPGGERETQYF.

This clonotype was found a few times. The V gene is TRBV19, the J gene TRBJ2-5; possible D gene TRBD2, 5 bases. Germline V gives CDR1 LNHDA, CDR2 SQIVND (reference sequence). This CDR3 has 12 amino acids. The ends were cut back, 7 bases at V and 0 bases at J, with 6 bases in the middle. Here the CDR3 reads CASTGDQETQYF. The CDR3 bases are TGTGCCAGTACCGGGGACCAAGAGACCCAGTACTTC.

This clonotype has a count of ten or more. The rearrangement uses TRBV19 and TRBJ1-2, with D uncertain. V lost 3 bases and J 2 bases, leaving 4 bases between the germline ends. CDR3 length: 12 amino acids. Germline V gene lookup returns CDR1 LNHDA and CDR2 SQIVND (reference sequence). CDR3 sequence: CASSIQNYGYTF. CDR3 bases: TGTGCCAGTAGTATTCAGAACTATGGCTACACCTTC.

Many counts were recorded for this clonotype. The chain is built from TRBV7-9 and TRBJ1-2; D is unresolved. The CDR3 contains 14 residues. CDR1 is SEHNR and CDR2 is FQNEAQ in the germline V gene (reference sequence). V shed 3 bases and J shed 2 bases, with 10 bases lying between them. The CDR3 region has the DNA TGTGCCAGCAGCTTGTCATCGTCAAACTATGGCTACACCTTC. Translation gives CASSLSSSNYGYTF.

This clonotype was recorded at least ten times. This chain uses TRBV9 with TRBJ2-4, with 9 bases aligning to TRBD2. Germline V gene sequence: CDR1 SGDLS, CDR2 YYNGEE. J was trimmed by 0 bases and V by 4 bases; bases with no gene match: 2. The CDR3 consists of 15 residues. In DNA, the CDR3 is TGTGCCAGCAGCACTAGCGGGTCAGCCAAAAACATTCAGTACTTC. Translated, it gives CASSTSGSAKNIQYF.

This clonotype came up a few times. J is TRBJ1-6 and V is TRBV20-1; D not resolved. The ends were cut back, 3 bases at V and 9 bases at J, with 12 bases in the middle. Germline CDR1 DFQATT, CDR2 SNEGSKA (reference sequence). This CDR3 is 13 amino acids long. In DNA, the CDR3 is TGCAGTGCTAGCATGGGGTCGGCTTCACCCCTCCACTTT. Protein sequence: CSASMGSASPLHF.

This clonotype was seen ten or more times. V usage is TRBV10-3 and J usage is TRBJ2-7, with a weak D call TRBD1 (6 bases). Germline CDR1 and CDR2: ENHRY and SYGVKD. V lost 4 bases, J lost 2 bases, and 9 bases lay in between. CDR3 size: 13 residues. For the CDR3, the DNA is TGTGCCATCAGTGGGACAGAGACCTACGAGCAGTACTTC. Translation: CAISGTETYEQYF.

This clonotype has at least ten counts. This rearrangement joins TRBV24-1 to TRBJ2-3, with 10 bases lining up with TRBD2. With 4 bases clipped from V and 2 bases from J, the junction kept 8 bases outside the gene matches. The CDR3 is 17 residues long. Germline V CDR1 and CDR2: KGHDR, SFDVKD. CDR3 sequence (DNA): TGTGCCACCAGTGACACAGGGACTAGCGTCCCCACAGATACGCAGTATTTT. Its protein product is CATSDTGTSVPTDTQYF.

This clonotype was counted ten times or more. The chain combines TRBV11-2 with TRBJ2-5; TRBD1 might be the D (5 bases). The ends were cut back, 0 bases at V and 10 bases at J, with 15 bases in the middle. Germline CDR1 SGHAT, CDR2 FQNNGV. The CDR3 spans 14 residues. CDR3 nucleotide sequence: TGTGCCAGCAGCTTAGATAGGACAACGGATCTCCAGTACTTC. This encodes CASSLDRTTDLQYF.

In this sample, this clonotype turned up many times. V usage is TRBV29-1 and J usage is TRBJ1-1; no definite D call. Trimming cost V 5 bases and J 8 bases, with 12 bases left between them. From germline, CDR1 is SQVTM and CDR2 ANQGSEA. This CDR3 has 11 amino acids. CDR3: CSVRRESEAFF. Here the CDR3 DNA reads TGCAGCGTTCGGCGAGAGTCGGAAGCTTTCTTT.